The present T cell receptor beta chain was sequenced within a study of T cell responses to AZD1222 COVID-19 vaccine. Assay used: immunoSEQ multiplex PCR; TCRdb lists only in-frame clones, some missing. The sample shows under 150,000 clones, 88% of them seen only once. The CDR3 has 15 amino acids. The germline CDR1 and CDR2 sequences are MNHEY and SVGEGT. The V end was cut by 4 bases, the J end by 4 bases, with 17 bases between. This TCR derives from an adult in good health. Sequencing used peripheral blood, obtained on day 0 of AZD1222 vaccination. V usage is TRBV6-2 or TRBV6-3 and J usage is TRBJ2-7, with D tentatively TRBD2 (6 bases). CDR3 coding DNA: TGTGCCAGCAGTTGGTCAGGGACTCCCACTTACGAGCAGTACTTC. This encodes CASSWSGTPTYEQYF.